A selection of T cell receptor beta chains follows, all from one sample in a study of blood T cell repertoires in COVID-19. The method was immunoSEQ multiplex PCR; TCRdb's version includes in-frame clones alone and lacks a portion of them. This sample has over 150,000 clones, with around four fifths found just once. Sequencing used peripheral blood. The receptors here all came from a woman aged 80 or over with COVID-19, enrolled during active disease. Both conserved end residues are part of each CDR3. A D gene is named only where the DNA matches it firmly. Clone size appears in some rows only: once, few, many, or a class for an expanded clone.

v_gene	abundance	d_gene	j_gene	CDR3aa	CDR3nt
TRBV6-5	.	.	TRBJ1-1	CASSYSPGNTEAFF	TGTGCCAGCAGTTACTCCCCGGGGAACACTGAAGCTTTCTTT
TRBV29-1	once	.	TRBJ2-7	CSVKKGGDYEQYF	TGCAGCGTAAAAAAGGGGGGGGACTACGAGCAGTACTTC
TRBV5-4	.	.	TRBJ2-7	CASSYGQTPNSYEQYF	TGTGCCAGCAGCTATGGACAGACCCCAAACTCCTACGAGCAGTACTTC
TRBV7-3	.	.	TRBJ1-1	CASRFSGLNTEAFF	TGTGCCAGCAGATTCTCGGGATTGAACACTGAAGCTTTCTTT
TRBV10-3	.	TRBD2	TRBJ2-3	CAISVLAGGPDTQYF	TGTGCCATCAGTGTGCTAGCGGGAGGACCAGATACGCAGTATTTT
TRBV18	.	TRBD1	TRBJ2-7	CASSQQSRGLPAEQYF	TGTGCCAGCTCACAACAATCTAGGGGGCTCCCTGCCGAGCAGTACTTC
TRBV5-1	.	TRBD2	TRBJ2-5	CASSLITSGETQYF	TGCGCCAGCAGCTTGATCACTAGCGGTGAGACCCAGTACTTC
TRBV21-1	.	.	TRBJ1-5	CASSLDRGEYSNQPQHF	TGTGCCAGCAGTCTCGACAGGGGAGAATATAGCAATCAGCCCCAGCATTTT
TRBV6-4	.	TRBD2	TRBJ2-1	CASSRTLKGLAGMNEQFF	TGTGCCAGCAGTCGGACACTCAAGGGACTAGCGGGAATGAATGAGCAGTTCTTC
TRBV5-1	.	.	TRBJ1-4	CASSSRGEVNEKLFF	TGCGCCAGCAGCTCCCGGGGGGAAGTTAATGAAAAACTGTTTTTT
TRBV5-6	.	.	TRBJ2-6	CASSLGSGVLSGANVLTF	TGTGCCAGCAGCTTGGGGTCAGGGGTTTTATCTGGGGCCAACGTCCTGACTTTC
TRBV5-5	.	.	TRBJ1-1	CASSRGGSPEAFF	TGTGCCAGCAGCAGGGGGGGCTCGCCTGAAGCTTTCTTT
TRBV10-3	.	TRBD1	TRBJ2-7	CAISTGLGEQYF	TGTGCCATCTCGACAGGGTTGGGGGAGCAGTACTTC
TRBV18	.	.	TRBJ1-2	CASSTTGGWAYGYTF	TGTGCCAGCTCAACAACTGGAGGGTGGGCCTATGGCTACACCTTC
TRBV6-2/TRBV6-3	.	.	TRBJ1-5	CASSYLPGTSKPQHF	TGTGCCAGCAGTTATCTCCCAGGGACATCAAAGCCCCAGCATTTT
TRBV5-1	once	TRBD1	TRBJ2-5	CASSSGQGGNQETQYF	TGCGCCAGCAGCTCCGGACAGGGTGGGAATCAAGAGACCCAGTACTTC
TRBV2	.	.	TRBJ2-2	CASSGSSRSGELFF	TGTGCCAGCAGTGGGTCGTCTAGATCCGGGGAGCTGTTTTTT
TRBV5-5	.	.	TRBJ2-7	CASSRVGAPPVYEQYF	TGTGCCAGCAGCCGCGTAGGGGCCCCACCAGTCTACGAGCAGTACTTC
TRBV5-1	.	TRBD2	TRBJ2-7	CASSLGLVKYEQYF	TGCGCCAGCAGCCTGGGACTAGTTAAGTACGAGCAGTACTTC
TRBV24-1	.	.	TRBJ1-5	CATSDSLYSNQPQHF	TGTGCCACCAGTGACAGTTTGTATAGCAATCAGCCCCAGCATTTT
TRBV14	.	.	TRBJ1-4	CASSSQVSSNEKLFF	TGTGCCAGCAGCTCACAGGTTTCTTCTAATGAAAAACTGTTTTTT
TRBV10-3	.	.	TRBJ1-1	CAISVLAGKDEAFF	TGTGCCATCAGTGTCTTGGCAGGAAAAGATGAAGCTTTCTTT
TRBV5-1	.	TRBD2	TRBJ2-2	CASSLSGSSGELFF	TGCGCCAGCAGCTTGAGCGGGAGCTCCGGGGAGCTGTTTTTT
TRBV7-3	.	.	TRBJ1-2	CASSATGTGYTF	TGTGCCAGCAGCGCAACAGGGACCGGCTACACCTTC
TRBV5-1	.	.	TRBJ2-3	CASSLVPAGVIDTQYF	TGCGCCAGCAGCTTGGTTCCGGCAGGGGTGATAGATACGCAGTATTTT
TRBV7-7	.	.	TRBJ2-1	CASSWTGGDEQFF	TGTGCTAGCAGCTGGACCGGCGGGGACGAGCAGTTCTTC
TRBV24-1	few	TRBD2	TRBJ2-5	CATSSGGPQETQYF	TGTGCCACCTCTAGCGGGGGGCCCCAAGAGACCCAGTACTTC
TRBV6-6	.	TRBD2	TRBJ2-3	CASSYGGGAADTQYF	TGTGCCAGCAGTTACGGCGGGGGGGCAGCCGATACGCAGTATTTT
TRBV5-6	few	.	TRBJ1-2	CASSEQGFTYGYTF	TGTGCCAGCAGCGAACAGGGATTTACTTATGGCTACACCTTC
TRBV7-2	.	.	TRBJ2-3	CASSFGVGDTQYF	TGTGCCAGCAGCTTCGGGGTGGGGGATACGCAGTATTTT
TRBV28	.	.	TRBJ1-2	CASSLSGYGYTF	TGTGCCAGCAGTTTATCAGGGTATGGCTACACCTTC
TRBV7-2	.	TRBD2	TRBJ2-3	CASSFGLAGGQGDTQYF	TGTGCCAGCAGCTTCGGACTAGCGGGAGGGCAGGGAGATACGCAGTATTTT
TRBV10-2	.	.	TRBJ2-3	CASRGEGVDTQYF	TGCGCCAGCAGAGGTGAGGGAGTAGATACGCAGTATTTT
TRBV19	.	.	TRBJ2-7	CASSTTGGPYEQYF	TGTGCCAGTAGTACCACCGGGGGGCCCTACGAGCAGTACTTC
TRBV28	.	TRBD2	TRBJ2-7	CASSLAGGYEQYF	TGTGCCAGCAGTCTAGCGGGCGGCTACGAGCAGTACTTC
TRBV5-1	.	.	TRBJ1-6	CASSSFKTGSYNSPLHF	TGCGCCAGCAGCTCTTTTAAGACAGGATCCTATAATTCACCCCTCCACTTT
TRBV11-1	once	.	TRBJ1-1	CASSPWTVPQGAFF	TGTGCCAGCAGCCCGTGGACAGTACCCCAGGGAGCTTTCTTT
TRBV29-1	.	.	TRBJ1-2	CSASLHGDYGYTF	TGCAGCGCCAGTTTGCACGGGGACTATGGCTACACCTTC
TRBV4-3	.	.	TRBJ2-2	CASSQENRNTGELFF	TGCGCCAGCAGCCAAGAGAACAGAAACACCGGGGAGCTGTTTTTT
TRBV7-6	.	.	TRBJ2-2	CASSLSPGFSTGELFF	TGTGCCAGCAGCTTATCCCCGGGGTTCTCCACCGGGGAGCTGTTTTTT
TRBV18	.	.	TRBJ2-1	CASSHDSNEQFF	TGTGCCAGCTCACATGACTCAAATGAGCAGTTCTTC
TRBV9	few	.	TRBJ2-1	CASSAGASEQFF	TGTGCCAGCAGCGCAGGGGCGAGTGAGCAGTTCTTC
TRBV5-4	.	TRBD1	TRBJ1-1	CASSSHRGPLNTEAFF	TGTGCCAGCAGCTCCCACAGGGGGCCCTTGAACACTGAAGCTTTCTTT
TRBV10-3	few	TRBD1	TRBJ1-4	CAISDRTGSNEKLFF	TGTGCCATCAGTGACCGGACAGGTAGTAATGAAAAACTGTTTTTT
TRBV5-1	.	TRBD2	TRBJ2-1	CASRTSGRLYNEQFF	TGCGCCAGCAGAACTAGCGGGAGGCTCTACAATGAGCAGTTCTTC
TRBV30	.	.	TRBJ2-7	CAWSRDSYEQYF	TGTGCCTGGTCTCGGGACTCCTACGAGCAGTACTTC
TRBV5-1	.	.	TRBJ2-1	CASSLRTPWDEQFF	TGCGCCAGCAGCTTGCGGACTCCCTGGGATGAGCAGTTCTTC
TRBV14	.	TRBD1	TRBJ1-2	CASSQEGQAYYGYTF	TGTGCCAGCAGCCAAGAGGGACAGGCCTACTATGGCTACACCTTC
TRBV19	.	.	TRBJ1-5	CASSIQENQPQHF	TGTGCCAGTAGTATCCAGGAAAATCAGCCCCAGCATTTT
TRBV5-6	.	TRBD1	TRBJ2-2	CASRPTGANTGELFF	TGTGCCAGCAGACCGACAGGGGCGAACACCGGGGAGCTGTTTTTT
TRBV2	.	TRBD1	TRBJ2-5	CASRGTEQETQYF	TGTGCCAGCAGGGGGACAGAACAAGAGACCCAGTACTTC
TRBV3-1/TRBV3-2	.	TRBD1	TRBJ1-2	CASSGPTGRDYGYTF	TGTGCCAGCAGCGGACCGACAGGGCGCGACTATGGCTACACCTTC
TRBV27	.	.	TRBJ1-2	CASSSSGGGADYGYTF	TGTGCCAGCAGTTCCTCCGGCGGAGGGGCTGACTATGGCTACACCTTC
TRBV7-2	few	TRBD2	TRBJ2-3	CASSFSGADTQYF	TGTGCCAGCAGCTTTAGCGGGGCAGATACGCAGTATTTT
TRBV10-3	.	.	TRBJ2-5	CAIGGLERETQYF	TGTGCCATCGGGGGACTGGAGAGAGAGACCCAGTACTTC
TRBV27	few	.	TRBJ1-2	CASSPRQHYGYTF	TGTGCCAGCAGTCCAAGACAACACTATGGCTACACCTTC
TRBV5-1	.	.	TRBJ2-6	CASRPGGANVLTF	TGCGCCAGCAGACCCGGGGGGGCCAACGTCCTGACTTTC